This record covers a single T cell receptor beta chain. The entry originates in a study of blood T cell repertoires in COVID-19. Across the whole study: Donors in the United States, Italy and Spain gave samples during acute or convalescent COVID-19.

The V end lost 0 bases, the J end lost 10 bases, and 11 bases lay between the germline ends. The CDR3 contains 13 residues. Per the germline V gene, CDR1 is LNHNV and CDR2 is YYDKDF (reference sequence). Repertoires were generated with immunoSEQ multiplex PCR, while TCRdb's copy carries only in-frame clones and drops some. This sample has roughly 280,000 clones; around 83% occur once, and the top ten carry less than 4%. The genes are TRBV15 and TRBJ2-3, with D hard to call. Sequenced input: peripheral blood. The receptor was derived from a man aged 18 to 35 with active or convalescent COVID-19. CDR3 residues: CATSREARAPQYF. The CDR3 coding sequence is TGTGCCACCAGCAGAGAAGCTCGTGCGCCGCAGTATTTT.